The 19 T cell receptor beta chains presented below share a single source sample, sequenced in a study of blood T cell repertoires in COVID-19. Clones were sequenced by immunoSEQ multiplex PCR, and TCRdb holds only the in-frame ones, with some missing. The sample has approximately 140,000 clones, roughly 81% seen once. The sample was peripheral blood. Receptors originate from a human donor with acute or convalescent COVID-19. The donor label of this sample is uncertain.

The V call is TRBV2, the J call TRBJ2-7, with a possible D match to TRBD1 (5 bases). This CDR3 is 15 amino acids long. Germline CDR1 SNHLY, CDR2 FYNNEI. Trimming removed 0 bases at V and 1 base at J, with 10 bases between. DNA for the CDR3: TGTGCCAGCAGTGAAGCCCCGACAGCGTCCTACGAGCAGTACTTC. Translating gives CASSEAPTASYEQYF.

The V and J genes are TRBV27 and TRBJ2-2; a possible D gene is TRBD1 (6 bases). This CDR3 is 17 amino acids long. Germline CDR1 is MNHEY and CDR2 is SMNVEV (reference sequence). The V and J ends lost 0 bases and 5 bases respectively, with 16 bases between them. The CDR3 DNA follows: TGTGCCAGCAGTTTATCGTGGCAATGGGGGCTTACCGGGGAGCTGTTTTTT. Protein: CASSLSWQWGLTGELFF.

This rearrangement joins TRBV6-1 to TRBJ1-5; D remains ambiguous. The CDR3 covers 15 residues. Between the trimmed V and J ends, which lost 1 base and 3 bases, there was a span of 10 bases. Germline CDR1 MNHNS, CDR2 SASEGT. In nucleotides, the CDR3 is TGTGCCAGCAGTGAAGGATGGGAGGACAATCAGCCCCAGCATTTT. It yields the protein CASSEGWEDNQPQHF.

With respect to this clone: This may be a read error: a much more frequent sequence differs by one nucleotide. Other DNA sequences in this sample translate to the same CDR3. Here the CDR3 reads CASSLWTGGQPQHF. The CDR3 DNA reads as TGTGCCAGCAGTTTGTGGACAGGGGGGCAGCCCCAACATTTT. This chain uses TRBV28 with TRBJ1-5; 10 bases are shared with TRBD1. The germline V gene encodes CDR1 MDHEN and CDR2 SYDVKM. CDR3 length: 14 residues. Variable domain in full (rest from reference TRBV28 and TRBJ1-5): DVKVTQSSRYLVKRTGEKVFLECVQDMDHENMFWYRQDPGLGLRLIYFSYDVKMKEKGDIPEGYSVSREKKERFSLILESASTNQTSMYLCASSLWTGGQPQHFGDGTRLSIL.

For the CDR3, the DNA is TGTGCCAGCAGCCCCGGTTGGGGGGGCCGGGATGGGACCCAGTACTTC. Protein: CASSPGWGGRDGTQYF. The J gene is TRBJ2-5, the V gene TRBV5-4; tentative D call: TRBD2 (7 bases). The germline V gene encodes CDR1 SGHNT and CDR2 YYREEE (reference sequence). V was cut by 4 bases and J by 7 bases, with 23 bases left in between. This CDR3 contains 16 residues.

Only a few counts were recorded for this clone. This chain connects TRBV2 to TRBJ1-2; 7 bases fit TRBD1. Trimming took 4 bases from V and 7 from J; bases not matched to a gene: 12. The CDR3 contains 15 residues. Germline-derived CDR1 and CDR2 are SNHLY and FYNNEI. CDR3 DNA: TGTGCCAGCAGTGCCGCCAGACAGGGCCAGCGTGGCTACACCTTC. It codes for CASSAARQGQRGYTF.

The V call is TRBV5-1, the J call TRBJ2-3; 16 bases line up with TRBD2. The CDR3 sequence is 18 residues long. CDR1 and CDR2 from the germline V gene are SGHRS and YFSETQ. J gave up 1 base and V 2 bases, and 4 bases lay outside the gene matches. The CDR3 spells CASSFTGTSGGGTDTQYF. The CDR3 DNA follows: TGCGCCAGCAGCTTCACCGGGACTAGCGGGGGGGGCACAGATACGCAGTATTTT.

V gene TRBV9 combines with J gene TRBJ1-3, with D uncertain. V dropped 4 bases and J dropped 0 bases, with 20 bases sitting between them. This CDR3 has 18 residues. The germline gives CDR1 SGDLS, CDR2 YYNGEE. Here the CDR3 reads CASSTSLGGIRSGNTIYF. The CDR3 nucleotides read TGTGCCAGCAGCACTTCGTTAGGCGGGATTCGCTCTGGAAACACCATATATTTT.

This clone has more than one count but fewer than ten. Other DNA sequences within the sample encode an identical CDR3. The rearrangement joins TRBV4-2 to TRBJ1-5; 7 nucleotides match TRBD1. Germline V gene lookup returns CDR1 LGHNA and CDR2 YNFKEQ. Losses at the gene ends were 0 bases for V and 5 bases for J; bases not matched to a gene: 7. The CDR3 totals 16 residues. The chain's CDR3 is CASSQEAGQGDQPQHF. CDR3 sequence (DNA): TGTGCCAGCAGCCAAGAAGCAGGGCAGGGGGATCAGCCCCAGCATTTT.

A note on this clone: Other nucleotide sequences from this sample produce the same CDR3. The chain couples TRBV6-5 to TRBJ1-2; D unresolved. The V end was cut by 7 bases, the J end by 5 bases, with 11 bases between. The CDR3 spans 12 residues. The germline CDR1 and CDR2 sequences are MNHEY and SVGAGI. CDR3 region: CASTSGLYGYTF. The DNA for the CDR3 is TGTGCCAGCACCTCGGGTCTTTATGGCTACACCTTC.

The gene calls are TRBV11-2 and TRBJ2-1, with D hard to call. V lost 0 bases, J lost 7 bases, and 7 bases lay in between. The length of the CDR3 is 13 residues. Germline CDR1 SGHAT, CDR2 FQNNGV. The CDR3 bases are TGTGCCAGCAGCTTAGAGGTCGCGAATGAGCAGTTCTTC. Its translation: CASSLEVANEQFF.

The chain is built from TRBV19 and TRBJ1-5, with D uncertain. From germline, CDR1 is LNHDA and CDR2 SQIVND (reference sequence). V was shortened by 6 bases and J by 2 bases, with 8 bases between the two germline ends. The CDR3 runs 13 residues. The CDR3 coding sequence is TGTGCCAGTAGCGGGGATCGCAATCAGCCCCAGCATTTT. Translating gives CASSGDRNQPQHF.

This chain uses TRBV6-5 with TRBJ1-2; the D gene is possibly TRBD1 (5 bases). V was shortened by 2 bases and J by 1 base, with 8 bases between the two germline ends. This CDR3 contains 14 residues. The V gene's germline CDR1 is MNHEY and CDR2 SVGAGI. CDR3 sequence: CASSYTGHNYGYTF. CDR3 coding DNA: TGTGCCAGCAGTTACACTGGACATAACTATGGCTACACCTTC.

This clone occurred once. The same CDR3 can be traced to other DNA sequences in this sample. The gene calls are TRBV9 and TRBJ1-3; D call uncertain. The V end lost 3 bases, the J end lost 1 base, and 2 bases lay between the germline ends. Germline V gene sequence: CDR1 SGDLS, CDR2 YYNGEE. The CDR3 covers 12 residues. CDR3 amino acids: CASSASGNTIYF. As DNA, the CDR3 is TGTGCCAGCAGCGCGTCTGGAAACACCATATATTTT.

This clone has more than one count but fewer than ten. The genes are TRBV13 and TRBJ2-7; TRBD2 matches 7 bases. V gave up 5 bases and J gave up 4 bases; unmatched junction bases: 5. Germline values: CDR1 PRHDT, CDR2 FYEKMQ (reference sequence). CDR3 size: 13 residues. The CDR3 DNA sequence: TGTGCCAGCAGCCGGGGGGAGGGATACGAGCAGTACTTC. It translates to CASSRGEGYEQYF. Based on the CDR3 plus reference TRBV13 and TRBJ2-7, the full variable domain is AAGVIQSPRHLIKEKRETATLKCYPIPRHDTVYWYQQGPGQDPQFLISFYEKMQSDKGSIPDRFSAQQFSDYHSELNMSSLELGDSALYFCASSRGEGYEQYFGPGTRLTVT.

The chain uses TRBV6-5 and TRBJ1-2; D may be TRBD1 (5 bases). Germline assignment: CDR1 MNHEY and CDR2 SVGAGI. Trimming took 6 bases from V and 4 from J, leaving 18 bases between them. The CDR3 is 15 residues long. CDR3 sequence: CASRPPGVGIYGYTF. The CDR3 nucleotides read TGTGCCAGCAGGCCCCCGGGGGTAGGGATCTATGGCTACACCTTC.

CDR3 sequence: CATSQVVTDTQYF. Written as DNA, the CDR3 is TGTGCCACCTCTCAGGTCGTAACAGATACGCAGTATTTT. The chain recombines TRBV24-1 with TRBJ2-3, with unresolved D. CDR3 size: 13 residues. The germline V and J ends were trimmed by 9 bases and 3 bases, with 12 bases remaining between them. Germline V lookup: CDR1 KGHDR, CDR2 SFDVKD.

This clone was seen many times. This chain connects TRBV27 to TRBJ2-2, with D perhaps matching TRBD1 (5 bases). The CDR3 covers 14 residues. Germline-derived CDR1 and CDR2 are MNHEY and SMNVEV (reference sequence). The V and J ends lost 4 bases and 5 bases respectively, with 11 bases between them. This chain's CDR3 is CASSSQGYTGELFF. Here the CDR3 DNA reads TGTGCCAGCAGTTCGCAGGGTTATACCGGGGAGCTGTTTTTT.

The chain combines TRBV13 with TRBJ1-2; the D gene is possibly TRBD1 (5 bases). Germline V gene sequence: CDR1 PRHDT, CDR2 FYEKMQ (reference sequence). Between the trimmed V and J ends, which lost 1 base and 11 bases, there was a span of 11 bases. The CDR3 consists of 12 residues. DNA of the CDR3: TGTGCCAGCAGCTTAGTGCTAGGGGCGTACACCTTC. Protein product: CASSLVLGAYTF.